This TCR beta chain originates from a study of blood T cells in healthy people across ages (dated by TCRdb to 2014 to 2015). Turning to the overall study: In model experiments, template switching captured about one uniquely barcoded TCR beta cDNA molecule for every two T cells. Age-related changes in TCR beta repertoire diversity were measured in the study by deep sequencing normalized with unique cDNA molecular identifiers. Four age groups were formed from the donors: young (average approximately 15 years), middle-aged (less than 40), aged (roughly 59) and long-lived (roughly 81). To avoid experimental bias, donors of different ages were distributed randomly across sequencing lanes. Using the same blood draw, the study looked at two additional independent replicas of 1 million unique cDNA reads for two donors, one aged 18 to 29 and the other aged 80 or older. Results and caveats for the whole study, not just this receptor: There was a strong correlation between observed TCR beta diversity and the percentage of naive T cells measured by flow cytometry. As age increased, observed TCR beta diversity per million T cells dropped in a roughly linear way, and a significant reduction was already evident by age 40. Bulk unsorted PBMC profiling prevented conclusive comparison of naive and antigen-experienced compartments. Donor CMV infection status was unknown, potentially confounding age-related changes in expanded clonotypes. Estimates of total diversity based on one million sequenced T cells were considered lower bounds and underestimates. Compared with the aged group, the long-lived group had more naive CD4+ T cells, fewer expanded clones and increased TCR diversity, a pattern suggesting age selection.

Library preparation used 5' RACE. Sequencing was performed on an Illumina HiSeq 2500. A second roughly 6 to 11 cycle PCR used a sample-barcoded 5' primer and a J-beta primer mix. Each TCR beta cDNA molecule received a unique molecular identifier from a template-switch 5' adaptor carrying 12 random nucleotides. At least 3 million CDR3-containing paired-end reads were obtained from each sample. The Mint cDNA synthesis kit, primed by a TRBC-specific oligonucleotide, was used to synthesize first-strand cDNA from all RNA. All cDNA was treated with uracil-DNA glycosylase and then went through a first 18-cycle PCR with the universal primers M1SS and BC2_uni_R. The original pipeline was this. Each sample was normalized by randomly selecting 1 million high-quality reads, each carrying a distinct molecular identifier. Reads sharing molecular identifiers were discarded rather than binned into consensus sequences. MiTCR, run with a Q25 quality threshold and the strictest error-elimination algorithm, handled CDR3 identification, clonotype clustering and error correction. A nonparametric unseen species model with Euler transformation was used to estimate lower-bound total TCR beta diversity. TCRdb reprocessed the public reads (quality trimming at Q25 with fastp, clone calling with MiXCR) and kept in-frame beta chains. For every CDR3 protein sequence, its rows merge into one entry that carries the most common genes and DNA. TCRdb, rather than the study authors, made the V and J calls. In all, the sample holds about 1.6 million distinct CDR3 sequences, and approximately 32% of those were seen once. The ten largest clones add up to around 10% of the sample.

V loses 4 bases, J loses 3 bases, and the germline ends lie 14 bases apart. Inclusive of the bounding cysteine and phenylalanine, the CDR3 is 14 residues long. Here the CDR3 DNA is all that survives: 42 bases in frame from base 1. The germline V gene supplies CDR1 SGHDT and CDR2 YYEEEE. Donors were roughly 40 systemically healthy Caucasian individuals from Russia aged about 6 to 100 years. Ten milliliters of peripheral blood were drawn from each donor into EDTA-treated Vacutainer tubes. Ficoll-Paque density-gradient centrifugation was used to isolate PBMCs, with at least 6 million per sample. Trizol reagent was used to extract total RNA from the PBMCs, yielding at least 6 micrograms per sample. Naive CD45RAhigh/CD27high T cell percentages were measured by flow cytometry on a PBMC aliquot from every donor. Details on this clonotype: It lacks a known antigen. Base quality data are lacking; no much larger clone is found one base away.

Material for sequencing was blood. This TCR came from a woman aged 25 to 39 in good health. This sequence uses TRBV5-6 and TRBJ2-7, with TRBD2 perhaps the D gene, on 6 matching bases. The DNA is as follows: TGTGCCAGCAGCCCTAATGGGGGGATCTACGAGCAGTACTTC. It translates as CASSPNGGIYEQYF.